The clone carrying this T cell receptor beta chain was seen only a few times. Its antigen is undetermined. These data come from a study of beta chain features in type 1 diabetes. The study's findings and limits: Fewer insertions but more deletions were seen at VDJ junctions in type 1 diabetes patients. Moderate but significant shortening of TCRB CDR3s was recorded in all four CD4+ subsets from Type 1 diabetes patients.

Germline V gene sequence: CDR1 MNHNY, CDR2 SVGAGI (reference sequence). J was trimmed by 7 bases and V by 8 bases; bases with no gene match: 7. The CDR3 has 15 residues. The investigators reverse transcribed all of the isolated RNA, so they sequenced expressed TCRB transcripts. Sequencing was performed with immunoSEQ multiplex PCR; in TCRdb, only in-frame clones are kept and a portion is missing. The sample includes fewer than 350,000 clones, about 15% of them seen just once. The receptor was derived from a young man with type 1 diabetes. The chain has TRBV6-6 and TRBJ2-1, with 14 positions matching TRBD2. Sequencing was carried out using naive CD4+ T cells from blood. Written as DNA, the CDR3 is TGTGCCAGCTTGGGACTAGCGGGAGAAGGAAATGAGCAGTTCTTC. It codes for CASLGLAGEGNEQFF.